Shown below are 10 T cell receptor beta chains from a single sample sequenced in a study of vaccination and CD4 T cells after COVID-19. Their cognate antigens are unknown. Sequencing of DNA taken from cultured CD4+ T cells relied on the Oncomine TCR Beta short-read assay. TCRdb independently ran MiXCR on the PCR reads; one entry per CDR3 protein. This sample has some 12,000 distinct CDR3 sequences, with less than 70% found just once. Sample treatment: approximately nine-day PBMC culture with coronavirus spike peptide pools or control peptides (ViraFEST assay). The sequencing sample was made of CD4+ T cells from blood, cultured in vitro. The receptors come from a human donor who had recovered from COVID-19.

This sequence joins TRBV7-9 and TRBJ2-1, with D perhaps matching TRBD2 (6 bases). CDR3 length: 13 amino acids. The germline V gene has CDR1 SEHNR and CDR2 FQNEAQ (reference sequence). V lost 7 bases to trimming and J lost 15 bases, with 22 bases between them. This CDR3 reads CASTQRTNPLGFF. The CDR3, as DNA: TGTGCCAGCACTCAAAGGACTAACCCGCTGGGGTTCTTC. Supplemented by reference TRBV7-9 and TRBJ2-1, the full variable domain reads DTGVSQNPRHKITKRGQNVTFRCDPISEHNRLYWYRQTLGQGPEFLTYFQNEAQLEKSRLLSDRFSAERPKGSFSTLEIQRTEQGDSAMYLCASTQRTNPLGFFGPGTRLTVL.

This clonotype was seen a handful of times. An end of the junction does not agree with germline; a read error may underlie this. The gene calls are TRBV7-2 and TRBJ2-4; D may be TRBD2 (5 bases). Per germline, CDR1 SGHTA and CDR2 FQGNSA. There are 12 residues in the CDR3. CDR3 region: CASSRMGRAADF. The CDR3 DNA is TGTGCCAGCAGCCGAATGGGTCGAGCGGCGGACTTC.

The rearrangement links TRBV28 to TRBJ2-7, with D maybe TRBD2 (5 bases). Trimming shortened V by 2 bases and J by 0 bases, and 14 bases separated the two germline ends. The CDR3 spans 16 residues. Germline V lookup: CDR1 MDHEN, CDR2 SYDVKM. The DNA for the CDR3 is TGTGCCAGCAGTTTAGGTGGGAGTCAGCCCTCCTACGAGCAGTACTTC. Translating it yields CASSLGGSQPSYEQYF.

This clonotype was seen only a few times. J is TRBJ2-1 and V is TRBV2, with D unclear. The CDR3 length is 14 residues. V was clipped by 7 bases and J by 0 bases, with 10 bases between them. CDR1 and CDR2 from the germline V gene are SNHLY and FYNNEI. In DNA, the CDR3 is TGTGCCAGCAATATGTGGAGCTCCTACAATGAGCAGTTCTTC. It encodes CASNMWSSYNEQFF.

This chain joins TRBV15 and TRBJ2-7; tentative D call: TRBD2 (5 bases). Trimming shortened V by 0 bases and J by 7 bases, and 10 bases separated the two germline ends. Per the germline V gene, CDR1 is LNHNV and CDR2 is YYDKDF (reference sequence). The CDR3 extends over 13 amino acids. The CDR3 region is CATSRDQRGEQYF. CDR3 nucleotide sequence: TGTGCCACCAGCAGAGATCAGCGCGGGGAGCAGTACTTC.

In its sample, this clonotype ranks as medium-sized (0.01 to 0.1%). CDR3 nucleotides: TGTGCCACCAGCCCTCGACTAGTTCTTGATACGCAGTATTTT. Translation: CATSPRLVLDTQYF. The rearrangement joins TRBV15 to TRBJ2-3; tentative D call: TRBD2 (6 bases). The CDR3 sequence is 14 residues long. CDR1 and CDR2 from the germline V gene are LNHNV and YYDKDF (reference sequence). Between the trimmed V and J ends, which lost 5 bases and 6 bases, there was a span of 15 bases.

In its sample, this clonotype ranks as large. The V and J genes are TRBV7-2 and TRBJ2-1; 11 bases map to TRBD2. The CDR3 has 14 amino acids. The V gene end was trimmed by 4 bases and the J gene end by 5 bases; junction bases not matched to a gene: 1. The germline gives CDR1 SGHTA, CDR2 FQGNSA. The CDR3 region is CASSSGLADNEQFF. DNA for the CDR3: TGTGCCAGCAGCTCGGGACTAGCGGACAATGAGCAGTTCTTC.

The chain links TRBV6-1 to TRBJ2-7; 9 bases match TRBD2. Germline CDR1 is MNHNS and CDR2 is SASEGT. Trimming removed 6 bases from V and 3 bases from J; junction bases left unmatched: 3. The CDR3 consists of 13 residues. The CDR3 coding sequence is TGTGCCAGCAGAAAACTAGCGGGCTACGAGCAGTACTTC. It specifies CASRKLAGYEQYF.

This clonotype was seen a handful of times. The rearrangement joins TRBV27 to TRBJ2-7; 9 bases line up with TRBD2. Germline CDR1 and CDR2: MNHEY and SMNVEV (reference sequence). Trimming cost V 6 bases and J 2 bases; bases outside gene matches: 5. The CDR3 is 14 residues long. In DNA form, the CDR3 reads TGTGCCAGCAGCCAGACTAGCGGTACCTACGAGCAGTACTTC. This encodes CASSQTSGTYEQYF.

The rearrangement joins TRBV15 to TRBJ1-4, with TRBD1 matching over 8 bases. The V gene's germline CDR1 is LNHNV and CDR2 YYDKDF (reference sequence). The CDR3 consists of 15 residues. The V segment lost 4 bases and the J segment 5 bases; nucleotides outside the gene matches: 6. This chain's CDR3 is CATSTARTGNEKLFF. CDR3 nucleotides: TGTGCCACCAGCACAGCCCGGACAGGGAATGAAAAACTGTTTTTT.